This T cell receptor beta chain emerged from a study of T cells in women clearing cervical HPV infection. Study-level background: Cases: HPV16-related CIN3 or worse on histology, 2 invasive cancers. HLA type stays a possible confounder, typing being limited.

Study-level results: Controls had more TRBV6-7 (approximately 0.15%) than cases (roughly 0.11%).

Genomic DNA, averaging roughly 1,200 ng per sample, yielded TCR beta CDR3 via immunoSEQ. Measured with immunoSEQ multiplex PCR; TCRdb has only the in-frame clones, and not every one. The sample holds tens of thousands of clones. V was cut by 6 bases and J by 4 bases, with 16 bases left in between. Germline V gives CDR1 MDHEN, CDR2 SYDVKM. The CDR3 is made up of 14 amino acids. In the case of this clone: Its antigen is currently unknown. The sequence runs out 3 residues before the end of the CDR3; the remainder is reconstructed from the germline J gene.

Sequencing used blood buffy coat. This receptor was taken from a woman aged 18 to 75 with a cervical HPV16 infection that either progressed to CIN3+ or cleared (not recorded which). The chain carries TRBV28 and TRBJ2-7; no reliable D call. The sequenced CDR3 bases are TGTGCCAGCAGCCAGCCCAGCCAGGTATACGAG. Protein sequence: CASSQPSQVYE. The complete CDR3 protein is CASSQPSQVYEQYF. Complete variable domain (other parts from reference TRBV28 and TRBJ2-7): DVKVTQSSRYLVKRTGEKVFLECVQDMDHENMFWYRQDPGLGLRLIYFSYDVKMKEKGDIPEGYSVSREKKERFSLILESASTNQTSMYLCASSQPSQVYEQYFGPGTRLTVT.